These T cell receptor beta chains were read from a single sample in a study of circulating CD8 cells and anti-PD-1 response in melanoma. A single record per CDR3 protein comes from TCRdb applying MiXCR to the reads. The table has roughly 970 distinct CDR3 sequences, over 8.5% seen once. Sequencing was performed on CD8+ T cells from PBMCs, taken at baseline or after one month of anti-PD-1 therapy (not recorded which). These receptors came from a human donor with melanoma. Both conserved end residues are part of each CDR3. A D gene is named only where the DNA matches it firmly. Clone size is given for some rows only: seen once, a few or many times, or a class if the clone is expanded.

j_gene | abundance | v_gene | d_gene | CDR3nt | CDR3aa
TRBJ2-5 | medium-sized | TRBV4-2 | - | TGTGCCAGCAGCCAAGATGAGACGCAGTGGACCCAGTACTTC | CASSQDETQWTQYF
TRBJ2-3 | few | TRBV6-5 | - | TGTGCCAGCAGTTCCCTTAGGTCTAGCGACGGGACAGATACGCAGTATTTT | CASSSLRSSDGTDTQYF
TRBJ1-6 | medium-sized | TRBV27 | - | TGTGCCAGCAGTACCAGGGTCTTCGATAATTCACCCCTCCACTTT | CASSTRVFDNSPLHF
TRBJ2-1 | large | TRBV19 | - | TGTGCCAGTAGTGCAGGGGGGGGCGCTTACAATGAGCAGTTCTTC | CASSAGGGAYNEQFF
TRBJ1-2 | medium-sized | TRBV20-1 | - | TGCAGTGCTAGAGATCTGGGGGTTGATGGCTACACCTTC | CSARDLGVDGYTF
TRBJ2-5 | large | TRBV5-6 | - | TGTGCCAGCAGCTTGGGTCCGGCGGCGGCGACACAAGAGACCCAGTACTTC | CASSLGPAAATQETQYF
TRBJ2-7 | medium-sized | TRBV19 | - | TGTGCCAGTAGTATCGGGCCGAACGAGCAGTACTTC | CASSIGPNEQYF
TRBJ1-2 | - | TRBV19 | - | TGTGCCAGTAGTTTCCACCAGGGTGGTGGCTACACCTTC | CASSFHQGGGYTF
TRBJ1-5 | large | TRBV28 | TRBD1 | TGTGCCAGCAGTTTCCGGGACAGATTAGTTAGCAATCAGCCCCAGCATTTT | CASSFRDRLVSNQPQHF
TRBJ2-1 | few | TRBV12-3/TRBV12-4 | - | TGTGCCAGCCCCTGGGGCGAGCAGTTCTTC | CASPWGEQFF
TRBJ2-1 | medium-sized | TRBV24-1 | - | TGTGCCACCAGTGATTCCACGTACCCCTACAATGAGCAGTTCTTC | CATSDSTYPYNEQFF
TRBJ2-1 | - | TRBV7-2 | TRBD2 | TGTGCCAGCAGCCAGACTAGCGGGGCCTTCAATGAGCAGTTCTTC | CASSQTSGAFNEQFF
TRBJ2-1 | - | TRBV4-1 | TRBD2 | TGTGCCAGCAGCCAAGGGATTAGCGGGGGTAACAATGAGCAGTTCTTC | CASSQGISGGNNEQFF
TRBJ2-5 | medium-sized | TRBV7-3 | TRBD2 | TGTGCCAGCAGCTTGAGCGGGGGCCCACAAGAGACCCAGTACTTC | CASSLSGGPQETQYF
TRBJ2-6 | medium-sized | TRBV4-3 | - | TGCGCCAGCAGCCCCCAAACAGGGTCTGGGGCCAACGTCCTGACTTTC | CASSPQTGSGANVLTF
TRBJ2-3 | medium-sized | TRBV19 | TRBD1 | TGTGCCACCAAGGGGGCTTCGGGCACAGATACGCAGTATTTT | CATKGASGTDTQYF
TRBJ2-1 | medium-sized | TRBV19 | TRBD2 | TGTGCCAGTAGTAGGACTAGCGGGGGGGCCGAGGAGCAGTTCTTC | CASSRTSGGAEEQFF
TRBJ2-1 | medium-sized | TRBV6-2/TRBV6-3 | - | TGTGCCAGCAGTTACGAGGACGGGTACTACAATGAGCAGTTCTTC | CASSYEDGYYNEQFF
TRBJ1-1 | medium-sized | TRBV19 | TRBD1 | TGTGCCAGTAGTGCTCGGGACAGGTGGGATACTGAAGCTTTCTTT | CASSARDRWDTEAFF
TRBJ2-7 | medium-sized | TRBV19 | - | TGTGCCAGTAGTATAACGACAGGCTCCTACGAGCAGTACTTC | CASSITTGSYEQYF